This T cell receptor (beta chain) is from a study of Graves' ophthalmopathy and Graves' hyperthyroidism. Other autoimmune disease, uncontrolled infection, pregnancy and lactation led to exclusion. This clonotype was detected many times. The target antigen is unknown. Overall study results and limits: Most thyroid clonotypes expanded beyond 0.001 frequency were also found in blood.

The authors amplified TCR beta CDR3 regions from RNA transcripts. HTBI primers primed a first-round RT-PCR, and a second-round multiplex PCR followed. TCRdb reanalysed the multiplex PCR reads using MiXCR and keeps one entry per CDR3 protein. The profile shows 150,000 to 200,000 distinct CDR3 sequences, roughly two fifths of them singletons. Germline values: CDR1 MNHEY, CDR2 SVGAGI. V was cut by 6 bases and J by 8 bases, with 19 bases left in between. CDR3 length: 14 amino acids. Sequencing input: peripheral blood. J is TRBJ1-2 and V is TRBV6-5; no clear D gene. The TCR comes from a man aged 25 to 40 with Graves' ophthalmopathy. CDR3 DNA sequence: TGTGCCAGCAGGCCAAATGACCCCCCGTCGGGCTACACCTTC. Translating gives CASRPNDPPSGYTF.